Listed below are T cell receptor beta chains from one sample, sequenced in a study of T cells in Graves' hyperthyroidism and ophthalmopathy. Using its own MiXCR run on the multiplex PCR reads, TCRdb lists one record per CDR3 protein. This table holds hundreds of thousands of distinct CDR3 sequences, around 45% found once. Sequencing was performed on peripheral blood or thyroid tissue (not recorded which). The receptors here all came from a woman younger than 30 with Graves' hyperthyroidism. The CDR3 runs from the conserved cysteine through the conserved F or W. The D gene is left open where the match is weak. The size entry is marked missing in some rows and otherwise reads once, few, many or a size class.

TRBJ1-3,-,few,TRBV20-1,TGCAGTGGACGACTCTCTGGAAACACCATATATTTT,CSGRLSGNTIYF
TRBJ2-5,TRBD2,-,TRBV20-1,TGCAGTGCTAGAGGTGACGCCGGGGGGGAGACCCAGTACTTC,CSARGDAGGETQYF
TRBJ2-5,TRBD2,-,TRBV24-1,TGTGCCACCAGTGACTCGAGCGGGAAGGCCCAGTACTTC,CATSDSSGKAQYF
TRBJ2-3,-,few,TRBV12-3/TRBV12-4,TGTGCCAGCAGTCTCTTTTCGGTCGCAGATACGCAGTATTTT,CASSLFSVADTQYF
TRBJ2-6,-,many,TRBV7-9,TGTGCCAGCAGCCCGAGCGGGCGGGCCAACGTCCTGACTTTC,CASSPSGRANVLTF
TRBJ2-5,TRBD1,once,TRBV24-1,TGTGCCAGCAGTGAAGCTGAGGACAGGGGTCAAGAGACCCAGTACTTC,CASSEAEDRGQETQYF
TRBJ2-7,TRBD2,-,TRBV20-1,TGCAGTGCAGGACGGACATTCGGGGACTACTACGAGCAGTACTTC,CSAGRTFGDYYEQYF
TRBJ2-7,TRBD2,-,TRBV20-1,TGCAGTGCGAAAAGACTAGCGGTAGCCTACGAGCAGTACTTC,CSAKRLAVAYEQYF
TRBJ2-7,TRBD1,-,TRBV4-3,TGCGCCAGCAGCCAACCGGTGGCAGGGGGCTACGAGCAGTACTTC,CASSQPVAGGYEQYF
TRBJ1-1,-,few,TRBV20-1,TGCAGTGCTAGAGATGGGGGGCTCCCTGAAGCTTTCTTT,CSARDGGLPEAFF
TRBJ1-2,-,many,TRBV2,TGTGCCAGCAGTTACGGACAAGGCTATGGCTACACCTTC,CASSYGQGYGYTF
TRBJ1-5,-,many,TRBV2,TGTGCCAGCAGGACAGATTATAGCAATCAGCCCCAGCATTTT,CASRTDYSNQPQHF
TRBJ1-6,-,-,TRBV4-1,TGCGCCAGCAGCCAAGGTTGGCATCTGAAGGGCTCACCCCTCCACTTT,CASSQGWHLKGSPLHF
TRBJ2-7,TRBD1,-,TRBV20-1,TGCAGTGCTAGAGATGGGACAGGGGACTACGAGCAGTACTTC,CSARDGTGDYEQYF
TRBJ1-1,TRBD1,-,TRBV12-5,TGTGCTAGTGGTTTGGGACAGGGGGGAGCTTTCTTT,CASGLGQGGAFF
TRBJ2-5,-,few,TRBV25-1,TGTGCCAGCACTGTTGGGGGGCGCCAAGAGACCCAGTACTTC,CASTVGGRQETQYF
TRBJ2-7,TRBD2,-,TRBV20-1,TGCAGTGCTAGACTAGCGGGAGACCCCTACGAGCAGTACTTC,CSARLAGDPYEQYF
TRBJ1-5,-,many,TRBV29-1,TGCAGCGTTGGATGGGGGGATTATAGCAATCAGCCCCAGCATTTT,CSVGWGDYSNQPQHF
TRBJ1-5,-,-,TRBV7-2,TGTGCCAGCAGTCCTGGTTTTACGGTGGGCAATCAGCCCCAGCATTTT,CASSPGFTVGNQPQHF
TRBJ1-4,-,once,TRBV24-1,TGTGCCACCAAGGGCGACAGGTTAGATGAAAAACTGTTTTTT,CATKGDRLDEKLFF
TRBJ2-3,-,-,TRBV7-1,TGTGCCAGCAGCTCCCGGGACAGCACAGATACGCAGTATTTT,CASSSRDSTDTQYF
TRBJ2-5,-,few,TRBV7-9,TGTGCCAGCAGCTTAGTTCTGTCTAGCGAGGAGACCCAGTACTTC,CASSLVLSSEETQYF
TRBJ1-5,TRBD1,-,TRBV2,TGTGCCAGCAGTGACGACAGGGCCATCTATCAGCCCCAGCATTTT,CASSDDRAIYQPQHF
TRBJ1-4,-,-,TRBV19,TGTGCCAGCAGTGACTGGACGGGGCTACGTGAAAAACTGTTTTTT,CASSDWTGLREKLFF
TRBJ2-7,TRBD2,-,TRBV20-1,TGCAGTGCCAGCCCCACTAGCGGGTACGAGCAGTACTTC,CSASPTSGYEQYF
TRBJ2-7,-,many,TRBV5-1,TGCGCCAGCAGCTTGGACGGGGAGCAGTACTTC,CASSLDGEQYF
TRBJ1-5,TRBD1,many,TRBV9,TGTGCCAGCAGCGGACCGGGACAGGGCATACAGCCCCAGCATTTT,CASSGPGQGIQPQHF
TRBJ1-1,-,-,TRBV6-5,TGTGCCATCCGGGGGCAGTTCAACACTGAAGCTTTCTTT,CAIRGQFNTEAFF
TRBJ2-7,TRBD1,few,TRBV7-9,TGTGCCAGCAGCTATACCGGGACAGCCTACGAGCAGTACTTC,CASSYTGTAYEQYF
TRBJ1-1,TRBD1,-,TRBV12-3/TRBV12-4,TGTGCCAGCAGTTACGTACAGGGGGGACGGACTGAAGCTTTCTTT,CASSYVQGGRTEAFF
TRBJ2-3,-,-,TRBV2,TGTGCCAGCAGCCCCGCCTCTAGCACAGATACGCAGTATTTT,CASSPASSTDTQYF
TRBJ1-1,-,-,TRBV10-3,TGTGCCAGCAGTTTAGGCTTTGGCAGATTGAACACTGAAGCTTTCTTT,CASSLGFGRLNTEAFF
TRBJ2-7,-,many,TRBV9,TGTGCCAGCAGCGTAGTGGCTGAACCCTACGAGCAGTACTTC,CASSVVAEPYEQYF
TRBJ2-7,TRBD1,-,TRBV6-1,TGTGCCAGCAGGGACAGGGGCTGGTCCTACGAGCAGTACTTC,CASRDRGWSYEQYF
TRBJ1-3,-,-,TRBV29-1,TGCAGCGCCCTTGATCCAAGGTCTGAAAACACCATATATTTT,CSALDPRSENTIYF
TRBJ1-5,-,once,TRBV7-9,TGCGCCAGCAGCCAAGATCGGGTAAACCTAACCCCAGGTAAGCCCCAGCATTTT,CASSQDRVNLTPGKPQHF
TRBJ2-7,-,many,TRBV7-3,TGTGCCAGCAGCTTCTACAGGTCCTACGAGCAGTACTTC,CASSFYRSYEQYF
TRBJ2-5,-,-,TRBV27,TGTGCCAGCGGAGCAGAGACCCAGTACTTC,CASGAETQYF
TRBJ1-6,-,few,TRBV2,TGTGCCAGCAGCCCGTCAGGGTCACCCCTCCACTTT,CASSPSGSPLHF
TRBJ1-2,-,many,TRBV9,TGTGCCAGCAGCGTCCAGGTTTCAACATCGTATGGCTACACCTTC,CASSVQVSTSYGYTF
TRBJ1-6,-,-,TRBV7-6,TGTGCCAGCAGCTTAACTAGGGGGAAGGTGAATTCACCCCTCCACTTT,CASSLTRGKVNSPLHF
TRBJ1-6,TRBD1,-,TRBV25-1,TGTGCCAGCACCTCCAGGGGGCTGCGGGGTTCACCCCTCCACTTT,CASTSRGLRGSPLHF
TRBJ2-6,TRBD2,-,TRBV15,TGTGCCACCAGCAGCTCCACTAGCGCTGGGGCCAACGTCCTGACTTTC,CATSSSTSAGANVLTF
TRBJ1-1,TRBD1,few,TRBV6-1,TGTGCCAGCAGCATACAGGGGGCCGAGATCACTGAAGCTTTCTTT,CASSIQGAEITEAFF
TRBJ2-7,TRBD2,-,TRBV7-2,TGTGCCAGCAGTGAAGCGGGGACCTTCAGGGCCTACGAGCAGTACTTC,CASSEAGTFRAYEQYF
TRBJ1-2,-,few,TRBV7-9,TGCGCCAGCAGACAGACAGGATCTAACTATGGCTACACCTTC,CASRQTGSNYGYTF
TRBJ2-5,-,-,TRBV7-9,TGTGCCAGCAGCTTGGAGGATAGCGTACAAGAGACCCAGTACTTC,CASSLEDSVQETQYF
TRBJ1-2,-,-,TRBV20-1,TGCAGTGCTGACTGGCGGGGTAGTTCGACTAACTATGGCTACACCTTC,CSADWRGSSTNYGYTF
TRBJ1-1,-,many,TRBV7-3,TGTGCCAGCAGCTTTCGGGGGGAGACTGAAGCTTTCTTT,CASSFRGETEAFF
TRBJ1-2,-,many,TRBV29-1,TGCAGCGTTGAAGATGGCATGCAGGGGCATTCTAACTATGGCTACACCTTC,CSVEDGMQGHSNYGYTF
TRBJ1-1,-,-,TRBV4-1,TGCGCCAGCAGCCAAGACCCAGGGCTCGGGGTTGAAGCTTTCTTT,CASSQDPGLGVEAFF
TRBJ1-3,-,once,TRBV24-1,TGTGCCACCAGTGATACAGGGAAGTTGTGGAACACCATATATTTT,CATSDTGKLWNTIYF
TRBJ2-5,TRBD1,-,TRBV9,TGTGCCAGCAGCGTATGGCAACAGGGGGTTTTTGAGACCCAGTACTTC,CASSVWQQGVFETQYF